A single TCR beta chain is shown here with its context. The antigen is unknown. This entry is derived from a study of T cell responses to AZD1222 COVID-19 vaccine. Study results and caveats: The peak T cell response came first, and repertoires were sampled only after it. Among the donors, most were white British and more were female, and clonal diversity was possibly underestimated. CD4 TCRs linked to vaccination spanned spike, dominating at 160-218 and 743-854. Of spike-specific TCRs, nearly half reportedly target regions left unmutated in variants.

This CDR3 contains 15 residues. From germline, CDR1 is MNHNS and CDR2 SASEGT. Trimming shortened V by 0 bases and J by 3 bases, and 8 bases separated the two germline ends. The protocol was immunoSEQ multiplex PCR, while the TCRdb copy is restricted to in-frame clones and leaves out a portion. Here the sample spans approximately 68,000 clones, 80% to 90% being singletons. The source of this sequence is an adult in good health. The starting material was peripheral blood, obtained on day 0 of AZD1222 vaccination. The gene calls are TRBV6-1 and TRBJ2-2; D could derive from TRBD1 or TRBD2 (5 bases each). The CDR3 sequence: CASSEALGDTGELFF. CDR3 DNA sequence: TGTGCCAGCAGTGAAGCGCTGGGGGACACCGGGGAGCTGTTTTTT.